One sample yielded the 13 T cell receptor beta chains listed below, sequenced in a study of T-cell memory formation after mild COVID-19. Each CDR3 protein gets one entry after TCRdb re-called the 5' RACE reads with MiXCR. In the table there are hundreds of thousands of distinct CDR3 sequences, roughly 22% of which are singletons. Material: PBMCs or a T cell subset sorted from them (not recorded which). These receptors were collected from an adult woman who had mild COVID-19 (a few samples of this study predate the infection). Cell type and time point are not known.

With respect to this clonotype: Its ends do not fully match the called genes, so a read error is possible. V and J are TRBV7-9 and TRBJ1-4; D remains unclear. Germline V gives CDR1 SEHNR, CDR2 FQNEAQ (reference sequence). The CDR3 extends over 12 amino acids. The CDR3 bases are TGTGCCAGCAGCTTAGCAGGTGGCAGCAGAATATTT. Translated: CASSLAGGSRIF. Variable domain in full (rest from reference TRBV7-9 and TRBJ1-4): DTGVSQNPRHKITKRGQNVTFRCDPISEHNRLYWYRQTLGQGPEFLTYFQNEAQLEKSRLLSDRFSAERPKGSFSTLEIQRTEQGDSAMYLCASSLAGGSRIFGSGTQLSVL.

The rearrangement links TRBV14 to TRBJ2-7, with TRBD1 identical over 10 bases. This CDR3 region has 16 residues. Germline values: CDR1 SGHDN, CDR2 FVKESK. The ends lost 2 bases at V and 4 bases at J; junction bases unmatched: 8. CDR3 residues: CASSQIFGQGVYEQYF. CDR3 bases: TGTGCCAGCAGCCAAATTTTTGGACAGGGGGTTTACGAGCAGTACTTC.

V and J are TRBV20-1 and TRBJ2-7, with 8 positions matching TRBD2. CDR1 is DFQATT and CDR2 is SNEGSKA in the germline V gene (reference sequence). The CDR3 loop spans 15 amino acids. J lost 2 bases, V lost 3 bases, and 9 bases had no gene match. For the CDR3, the DNA is TGCAGTGCTAGGCGGGGGGATTACGTAACCTACGAGCAGTACTTC. As protein: CSARRGDYVTYEQYF.

The V call is TRBV12-3 or TRBV12-4, the J call TRBJ2-5; no definite D call. V was pared by 3 bases and J by 4 bases, with 9 bases between. This CDR3 contains 13 residues. This CDR3 is CASSFDQAETQYF. Here the CDR3 DNA reads TGTGCCAGCAGTTTCGACCAGGCAGAGACCCAGTACTTC.

The genes are TRBV20-1 and TRBJ2-1; 7 bases are shared with TRBD2. The CDR3 has 13 amino acids. In germline, CDR1 is DFQATT, CDR2 SNEGSKA (reference sequence). V shed 3 bases, J shed 6 bases, and the junction held 5 bases outside the gene matches. In DNA form, the CDR3 reads TGCAGTGCTAGTCTCCTAGCGGCCAATGAGCAGTTCTTC. Encoded protein: CSASLLAANEQFF.

This clonotype was seen a handful of times. This chain connects TRBV6-5 to TRBJ1-2; 8 bases align to TRBD1. Trimming removed 2 bases from V and 6 bases from J; junction bases left unmatched: 2. CDR3 length: 13 amino acids. CDR1 is MNHEY, CDR2 SVGAGI, per germline. The CDR3 here is CASSYQGANGYTF. Here the CDR3 DNA reads TGTGCCAGCAGTTACCAGGGGGCTAATGGCTACACCTTC.

For the CDR3, the DNA is TGTGCCAGCACCCTCGGACAGACTCCTTCTGAAGCTTTCTTT. It translates to CASTLGQTPSEAFF. The chain carries TRBV12-3 or TRBV12-4 and TRBJ1-1; a weak D match, TRBD1 (6 bases). This CDR3 is built from 14 residues. Between the trimmed V and J ends, which lost 7 bases and 6 bases, there was a span of 18 bases.

The rearrangement joins TRBV6-5 to TRBJ2-2; 16 bases match TRBD2. V shed 5 bases and J 6 bases; nucleotides not matched to a gene: 3. CDR1 and CDR2 (germline): MNHEY, SVGAGI. The CDR3 spans 16 residues. The CDR3 DNA is TGTGCCAGCAGTCAGGGACTAGCGGGAGGGCCCGGGGAGCTGTTTTTT. Translating it yields CASSQGLAGGPGELFF.

This clonotype occurred a few times. The chain couples TRBV21-1 to TRBJ1-1; the D call in the table, TRBD1, was not verified against the DNA. TRBV21-1 is listed as a pseudogene. This CDR3 region has 15 residues. The CDR3 coding sequence is TGTGCCAGCAAAAGACAGGGGCGTTCTAGGACTGAAGCTTTCTTT. Its translation is CASKRQGRSRTEAFF.

The table lists this clonotype with a few counts. The rearrangement uses TRBV10-3 and TRBJ2-1; D is undetermined. Germline CDR1 is ENHRY and CDR2 is SYGVKD. V was pared by 3 bases and J by 6 bases, with 6 bases between. CDR3 size: 12 residues. CDR3 residues: CAISDASNEQFF. CDR3 nucleotide sequence: TGTGCCATCAGTGATGCAAGCAATGAGCAGTTCTTC.

This clonotype was detected a few times. The CDR3 spells CASTAARLGGRAREQYF. DNA for the CDR3: TGTGCCAGCACCGCGGCCAGGTTGGGGGGTAGGGCTCGCGAGCAGTACTTC. V is TRBV12-3 or TRBV12-4 and J is TRBJ2-7; the D gene is possibly TRBD2 (6 bases). Trimming removed 7 bases from V and 6 bases from J, with 28 bases in between. The CDR3 extends over 17 amino acids.

The chain joins TRBV6-5 to TRBJ2-6; D might be TRBD1 or TRBD2, each matching 5 bases. The germline V and J ends were trimmed by 7 bases and 1 base, with 11 bases remaining between them. Germline V gives CDR1 MNHEY, CDR2 SVGAGI. The CDR3 runs to 15 residues. CDR3 nucleotide sequence: TGTGCCAGCAAGGGGAGACTTTCTGGGGCCAACGTCCTGACTTTC. It translates to CASKGRLSGANVLTF.

This clonotype was seen only a few times. The chain employs TRBV11-2 and TRBJ1-1, with D possibly TRBD1 on 5 matching bases. This CDR3 comprises 15 residues. Germline assignment: CDR1 SGHAT and CDR2 FQNNGV. With 8 bases removed from V and 0 bases from J, the gap between germline ends came to 16 bases. CDR3: CASRFSGGVNTEAFF. In DNA form, the CDR3 reads TGTGCCAGCCGATTTTCGGGGGGGGTGAACACTGAAGCTTTCTTT.